Below are 11 T cell receptor beta chains sequenced from a single sample in a study of shared clonotypes between healthy human individuals. The repertoire was sequenced with immunoSEQ multiplex PCR; TCRdb's copy has only in-frame clones and lacks some. The data hold 1.6 million or so clones, with roughly 96% observed a single time. Sequenced sample: naive CD4+ T cells sorted from blood. Sample subset: CD45RA+ positively selected. Receptor source: a man aged 30 to 39 in good health.

The rearrangement uses TRBV10-3 and TRBJ1-4; 7 bases agree with TRBD1. The CDR3 loop spans 11 amino acids. J lost 8 bases, V lost 10 bases, and 4 bases had no gene match. CDR1 is ENHRY, CDR2 SYGVKD, per germline. This chain's CDR3 is CATQGREKLFF. The CDR3 region has the DNA TGTGCCACACAGGGGAGGGAAAAACTGTTTTTT.

The CDR3 DNA sequence: TGTGCCAGCAGCTTGGCCCCCGACTCCTACGAGCAGTACTTC. This sequence encodes CASSLAPDSYEQYF. The chain couples TRBV5-4 to TRBJ2-7; D remains ambiguous. The CDR3 totals 14 residues. V was trimmed by 0 bases and J by 0 bases, leaving 7 bases between them. Germline V lookup: CDR1 SGHNT, CDR2 YYREEE (reference sequence).

The chain couples TRBV18 to TRBJ2-2; no firm D call. Per germline, CDR1 KGHSH and CDR2 LQKENI. V was clipped by 3 bases and J by 4 bases, with 12 bases between them. There are 15 residues in the CDR3. In DNA, the CDR3 is TGTGCCAGCTCACCCCCCCCCACCCGCACCGGGGAGCTGTTTTTT. This translates into CASSPPPTRTGELFF.

This chain links TRBV5-1 with TRBJ2-2; TRBD1 agrees at 7 bases. CDR1 is SGHRS and CDR2 is YFSETQ in the germline V gene. CDR3 length: 17 residues. Trimming removed 0 bases from V and 10 bases from J; junction bases left unmatched: 15. CDR3 in DNA: TGCGCCAGCAGCTTGGGAGGGGGCGCGTTAGGTACTCAGGAGCTGTTTTTT. This encodes CASSLGGGALGTQELFF.

J is TRBJ2-7 and V is TRBV11-3, with 7 bases aligning to TRBD1. V trimming: 3 bases; J trimming: 3 bases; junction bases outside the gene matches: 8. The V gene's germline CDR1 is SGHNT and CDR2 YENEEA. There are 15 residues in the CDR3. The CDR3, as DNA: TGTGCCAGCAGCTTTCGACAGGGAGAGGGCTACGAGCAGTACTTC. Translating it yields CASSFRQGEGYEQYF. The full variable domain, with the rest looked up from reference TRBV11-3 and TRBJ2-7, is EAGVVQSPRYKIIEKKQPVAFWCNPISGHNTLYWYLQNLGQGPELLIRYENEEAVDDSQLPKDRFSAERLKGVDSTLKIQPAELGDSAVYLCASSFRQGEGYEQYFGPGTRLTVT.

V usage is TRBV7-2 and J usage is TRBJ2-7, with D possibly being TRBD2 (5 bases). The length of the CDR3 is 13 residues. V lost 4 bases to trimming and J lost 1 base, with 8 bases between them. In germline, CDR1 is SGHTA, CDR2 FQGNSA. CDR3 loop: CASSYLASYEQYF. The CDR3 nucleotides read TGTGCCAGCAGCTACCTAGCTTCCTACGAGCAGTACTTC. Looking up the rest from reference TRBV7-2 and TRBJ2-7 gives the full variable domain: GAGVSQSPSNKVTEKGKDVELRCDPISGHTALYWYRQSLGQGLEFLIYFQGNSAPDKSGLPSDRFSAERTGGSVSTLTIQRTQQEDSAVYLCASSYLASYEQYFGPGTRLTVT.

This chain joins TRBV7-8 and TRBJ1-5, with TRBD1 matching over 7 bases. The CDR3 consists of 16 residues. The V gene's germline CDR1 is SGHVS and CDR2 FQNEAQ. The V and J ends lost 1 base and 4 bases, in that order; junction bases with no gene match: 7. CDR3: CASSLDWTGVNQPQHF. CDR3 bases: TGTGCCAGCAGCTTAGATTGGACAGGCGTTAATCAGCCCCAGCATTTT.

The chain combines TRBV7-9 with TRBJ2-7, with TRBD1 identical over 7 bases. Germline V gene lookup returns CDR1 SEHNR and CDR2 FQNEAQ (reference sequence). V dropped 5 bases and J dropped 4; count of bases not matched to a gene: 14. The CDR3 sequence is 16 residues long. The CDR3 DNA reads as TGTGCCAGCAGCCCCCCGTCGAAGGGGGCGTTTTACGAGCAGTACTTC. This encodes CASSPPSKGAFYEQYF.

This chain uses TRBV6-5 with TRBJ2-7, with D possibly being TRBD1 (5 bases). Trimming shortened V by 9 bases and J by 0 bases, and 15 bases separated the two germline ends. This CDR3 comprises 14 residues. Germline V lookup: CDR1 MNHEY, CDR2 SVGAGI. The CDR3 protein is CASKQTVSSYEQYF. CDR3 nucleotides: TGTGCCAGTAAACAGACAGTCAGCTCCTACGAGCAGTACTTC.

This rearrangement joins TRBV19 to TRBJ2-1, with TRBD1 matching over 9 bases. Germline CDR1 and CDR2: LNHDA and SQIVND (reference sequence). The length of the CDR3 is 11 residues. The ends lost 8 bases at V and 16 bases at J; junction bases unmatched: 9. CDR3 DNA: TGTGCCAGTCTAGGGGGGACAGGGTTTTTCTTC. It yields the protein CASLGGTGFFF.

This chain joins TRBV5-1 and TRBJ2-2; 9 nucleotides line up with TRBD2. Germline values: CDR1 SGHRS, CDR2 YFSETQ. The CDR3 has 16 residues. V lost 2 bases and J lost 0; bases outside the gene matches: 2. CDR3 sequence: CASSFRLAANTGELFF. The CDR3 nucleotides read TGCGCCAGCAGCTTCCGACTAGCGGCGAACACCGGGGAGCTGTTTTTT.